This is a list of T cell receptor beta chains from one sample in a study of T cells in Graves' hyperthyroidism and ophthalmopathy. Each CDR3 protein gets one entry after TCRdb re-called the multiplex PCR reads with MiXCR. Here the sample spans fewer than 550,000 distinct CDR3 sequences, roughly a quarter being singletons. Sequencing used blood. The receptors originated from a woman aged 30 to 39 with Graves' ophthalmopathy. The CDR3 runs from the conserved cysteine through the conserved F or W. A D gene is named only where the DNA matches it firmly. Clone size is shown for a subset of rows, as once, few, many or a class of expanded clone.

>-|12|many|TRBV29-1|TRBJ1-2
TGCAGCGTTGAAGGGACAGTTAATGGCTACACCTTC
CSVEGTVNGYTF
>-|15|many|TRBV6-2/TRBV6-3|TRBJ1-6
TGTGCCAGCAGTTACTCCGGTAGAGGAAGCTCACCCCTCCACTTT
CASSYSGRGSSPLHF
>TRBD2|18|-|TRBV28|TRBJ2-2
TGTGCCAGCAGCTTAGCTATCCGGCTAGCGGGAGGTGCCGGGGAGCTGTTTTTT
CASSLAIRLAGGAGELFF
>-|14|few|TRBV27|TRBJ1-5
TGTGCCAGCAGTTTATCGAGGGCCCACCAGCCCCAGCATTTT
CASSLSRAHQPQHF
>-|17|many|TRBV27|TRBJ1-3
TGTGCCAGCACTCCTCATACGGGACACAATACTGGAAACACCATATATTTT
CASTPHTGHNTGNTIYF
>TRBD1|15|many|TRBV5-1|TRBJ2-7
TGCGCCAGCAGCTTGTTCTGGGACAGGGGTGACGAGCAGTACTTC
CASSLFWDRGDEQYF
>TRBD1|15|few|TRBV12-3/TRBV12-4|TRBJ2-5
TGTGCCAGCAGTTCCCGGGACAGGGGTTTAGAGACCCAGTACTTC
CASSSRDRGLETQYF
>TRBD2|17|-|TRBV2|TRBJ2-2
TGTGCCAGCAGTTTAAACCGACTAGCGGGGAACACCGGGGAGCCGTTTTTT
CASSLNRLAGNTGEPFF
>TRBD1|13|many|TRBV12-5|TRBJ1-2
TGTGCTAGTGGGGGCCAGACAGGGTATGGCTACACCTTC
CASGGQTGYGYTF
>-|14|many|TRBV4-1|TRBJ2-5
TGCGCCAGCAGCCCCCCGGGGGTACAAGAGACCCAGTACTTC
CASSPPGVQETQYF
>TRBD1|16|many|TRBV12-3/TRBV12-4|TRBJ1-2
TGTGCCAGCAGTAGGTCAGGACAGGTGACTAACTATGGCTACACCTTC
CASSRSGQVTNYGYTF
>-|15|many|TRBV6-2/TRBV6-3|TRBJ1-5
TGTGCCAGCACCACGGGGGGGCTTGGGGATCAGCCCCAGCATTTT
CASTTGGLGDQPQHF
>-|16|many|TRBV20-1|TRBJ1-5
TGCAGTGCTAGAGAGCAGGGGAGGAGAAGCAATCAGCCCCAGCATTTT
CSAREQGRRSNQPQHF
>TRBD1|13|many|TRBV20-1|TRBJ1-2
TGCAGTGCTACGCGGGGAGGGGGCTCTGGCTACACCTTC
CSATRGGGSGYTF
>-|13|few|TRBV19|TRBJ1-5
TGTGCCAGTAGGGGGACATTTGATCAGCCCCAGCATTTT
CASRGTFDQPQHF
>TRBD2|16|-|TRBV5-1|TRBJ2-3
TGCGCCAGCAGCGAGCCCGGGACTAGCTCTTCAGATACGCAGTATTTT
CASSEPGTSSSDTQYF
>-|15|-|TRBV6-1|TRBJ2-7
TGTGCCAGCAAACAAGGGACTGGTGGCTCCTACGAGCAGTACTTC
CASKQGTGGSYEQYF
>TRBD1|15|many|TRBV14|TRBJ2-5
TGTGCCAGCAGCCAAGTAATAGACAGGGCAGAGACCCAGTACTTC
CASSQVIDRAETQYF